The 10 T cell receptor beta chains below were found in one sample sequenced in a study of T cells in Graves' hyperthyroidism and ophthalmopathy. Amplification targeted TCR beta CDR3 regions from RNA transcripts. When the TCR CDR3 underwent first-round RT-PCR, the HTBI primer set was used. MiXCR, run by TCRdb on the multiplex PCR reads, gives a single entry per CDR3 protein. The repertoire has approximately 400,000 distinct CDR3 sequences, about a sixth of them found once; the top ten carry less than 15%. The sample was blood. The receptors were gathered from a woman between 18 and 29 years old with Graves' hyperthyroidism.

This clonotype occurred many times. V is TRBV7-2 and J is TRBJ2-7; TRBD1 is a possible D gene (6 bases). CDR3 length: 13 amino acids. Trimming left V 6 bases short and J 4 bases short, with 13 bases between. In germline, CDR1 is SGHTA, CDR2 FQGNSA. The CDR3 coding sequence is TGTGCCAGCAGGGCAACAGGGATTTACGAGCAGTACTTC. Translating gives CASRATGIYEQYF.

This clonotype came up many times. The J gene is TRBJ1-1, the V gene TRBV12-3 or TRBV12-4; maybe TRBD1 (5 bases). This CDR3 has 15 amino acids. Trimming removed 8 bases from V and 2 bases from J, with 18 bases in between. The CDR3 protein is CASVPTGPRNTEAFF. CDR3 coding DNA: TGTGCCAGCGTTCCCACGGGGCCCAGAAACACTGAAGCTTTCTTT.

Remarks on this clonotype: This may be a read error, as it is one base from a much larger clone. V and J are TRBV7-7 and TRBJ2-3, with TRBD1 as a possible D gene (5 bases). The J call may be mistaken, given a closer DNA end match to TRBJ1-5. The CDR3 loop spans 15 amino acids. Germline CDR1 is SSHAT and CDR2 is FNYEAQ (reference sequence). Written as DNA, the CDR3 is TGTGCTAGCAGTCGGGGGATTGCCTACACAGATACGCAGCATTTT. Translating gives CASSRGIAYTDTQHF.

This clonotype was observed at least ten times. V is TRBV29-1 and J is TRBJ1-1, with D hard to call. Germline lookup yields CDR1 SQVTM and CDR2 ANQGSEA. V was cut by 2 bases and J by 5 bases, with 12 bases left in between. This CDR3 contains 13 residues. CDR3 coding DNA: TGCAGCGTTGAAAGGTCTTCGGGGACTGAAGCTTTCTTT. Protein: CSVERSSGTEAFF.

The chain links TRBV30 to TRBJ2-2, with D uncertain. This CDR3 region has 13 residues. Per the germline V gene, CDR1 is GTSNPN and CDR2 is SVGIG (reference sequence). V lost 3 bases and J 7 bases, leaving 12 bases between the germline ends. The CDR3 sequence is CAWSQRRFGELFF. The DNA of the CDR3 is TGTGCCTGGAGCCAACGGCGTTTCGGGGAGCTGTTTTTT. The full variable domain, completed using reference TRBV30 and TRBJ2-2, is SQTIHQWPATLVQPVGSPLSLECTVEGTSNPNLYWYRQAAGRGLQLLFYSVGIGQISSEVPQNLSASRPQDRQFILSSKKLLLSDSGFYLCAWSQRRFGELFFGEGSRLTVL.

The chain couples TRBV27 to TRBJ2-7; 12 nucleotides line up with TRBD2. The CDR3 runs to 15 residues. Per the germline V gene, CDR1 is MNHEY and CDR2 is SMNVEV (reference sequence). The V and J ends lost 4 bases and 3 bases, in that order; junction bases with no gene match: 4. This chain's CDR3 is CASSSGLAGNYEQYF. DNA for the CDR3: TGTGCCAGCAGTTCCGGACTAGCGGGGAACTACGAGCAGTACTTC.

Regarding this clonotype: Given a much more abundant clone one base away, this may be a read error. The V and J genes are TRBV12-3 or TRBV12-4 and TRBJ1-2, with 8 bases matching TRBD1. This CDR3 has 14 residues. CDR3 loop: CASSLRQGSYGCTF. The CDR3 DNA sequence: TGTGCCAGCAGTTTACGACAGGGGAGCTATGGCTGCACCTTC.

This clonotype turned up a few times. The chain employs TRBV28 and TRBJ2-1; no clear D. The ends were cut back, 1 base at V and 7 bases at J, with 8 bases in the middle. CDR1 MDHEN and CDR2 SYDVKM come from the germline V gene. CDR3 length: 13 amino acids. DNA for the CDR3: TGTGCCAGCAGTTTATCGATGGGGAATGAGCAGTTCTTC. This gives the protein CASSLSMGNEQFF.

This clonotype was counted ten times or more. The rearrangement links TRBV3-1 to TRBJ2-2; 9 bases are shared with TRBD2. CDR3 length equals 17 residues. Germline V gene data show CDR1 as LGHDT and CDR2 as YNNKEL (reference sequence). The junction had 8 bases not matched to a gene; V was cut back by 1 base and J by 5 bases. The CDR3 coding sequence is TGTGCCAGCAGCCAAGGGGTTCTAGCGGGATTGACCGGGGAGCTGTTTTTT. Protein product: CASSQGVLAGLTGELFF.

The chain carries TRBV10-3 and TRBJ1-6; D may be TRBD1 (5 bases). Per the germline V gene, CDR1 is ENHRY and CDR2 is SYGVKD. With 6 bases removed from V and 8 bases from J, the gap between germline ends came to 11 bases. The CDR3 loop spans 13 amino acids. CDR3 coding DNA: TGTGCCATCAGACAACTACAGGATTCACCCCTCCACTTT. This translates into CAIRQLQDSPLHF.